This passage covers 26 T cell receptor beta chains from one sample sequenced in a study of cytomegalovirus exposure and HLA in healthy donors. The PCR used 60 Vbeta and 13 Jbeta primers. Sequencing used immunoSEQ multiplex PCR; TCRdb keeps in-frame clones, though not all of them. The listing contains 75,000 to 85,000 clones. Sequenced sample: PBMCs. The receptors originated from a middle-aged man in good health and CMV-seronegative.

CDR3 bases: TGTGCCAGCAGTTACCGGGGACAGGCGAACACTGAAGCTTTCTTT. Its protein product is CASSYRGQANTEAFF. V and J are TRBV6-5 and TRBJ1-1, with 8 bases identical to TRBD1. The germline V gene has CDR1 MNHEY and CDR2 SVGAGI. The CDR3 runs 15 residues. V dropped 2 bases and J dropped 1; count of bases not matched to a gene: 3.

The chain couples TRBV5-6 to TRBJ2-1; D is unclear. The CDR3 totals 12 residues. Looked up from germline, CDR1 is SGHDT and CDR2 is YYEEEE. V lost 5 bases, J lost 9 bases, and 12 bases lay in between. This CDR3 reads CASRLIQTEQFF. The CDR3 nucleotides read TGTGCCAGCAGGCTTATACAGACTGAGCAGTTCTTC. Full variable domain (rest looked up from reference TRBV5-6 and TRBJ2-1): DAGVTQSPTHLIKTRGQQVTLRCSPKSGHDTVSWYQQALGQGPQFIFQYYEEEERQRGNFPDRFSGHQFPNYSSELNVNALLLGDSALYLCASRLIQTEQFFGPGTRLTVL.

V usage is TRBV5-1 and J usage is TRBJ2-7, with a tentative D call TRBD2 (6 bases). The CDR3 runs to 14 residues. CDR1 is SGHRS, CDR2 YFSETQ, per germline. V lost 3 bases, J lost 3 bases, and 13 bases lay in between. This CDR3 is CASSSAVGGYEQYF. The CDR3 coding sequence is TGCGCCAGCAGCTCTGCAGTGGGAGGCTACGAGCAGTACTTC.

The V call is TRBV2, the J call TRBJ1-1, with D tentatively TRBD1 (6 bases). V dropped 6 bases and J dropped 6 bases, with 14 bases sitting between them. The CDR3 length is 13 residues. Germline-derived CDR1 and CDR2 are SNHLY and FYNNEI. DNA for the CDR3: TGTGCCAGCAGGCACAGGGTCTTGGCTGAAGCTTTCTTT. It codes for CASRHRVLAEAFF.

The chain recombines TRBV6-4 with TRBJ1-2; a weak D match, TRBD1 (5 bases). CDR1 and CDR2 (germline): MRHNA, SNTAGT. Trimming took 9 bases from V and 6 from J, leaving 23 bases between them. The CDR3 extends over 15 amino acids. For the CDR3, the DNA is TGTGCCAGACCTTTGGAGGGGCGCTATCTCGATGGCTACACCTTC. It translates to CARPLEGRYLDGYTF.

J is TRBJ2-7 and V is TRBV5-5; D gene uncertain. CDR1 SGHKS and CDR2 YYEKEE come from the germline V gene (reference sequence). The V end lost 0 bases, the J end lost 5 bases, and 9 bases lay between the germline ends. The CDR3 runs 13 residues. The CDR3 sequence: CASSLAPSHEQYF. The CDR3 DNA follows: TGTGCCAGCAGCTTGGCCCCATCCCACGAGCAGTACTTC.

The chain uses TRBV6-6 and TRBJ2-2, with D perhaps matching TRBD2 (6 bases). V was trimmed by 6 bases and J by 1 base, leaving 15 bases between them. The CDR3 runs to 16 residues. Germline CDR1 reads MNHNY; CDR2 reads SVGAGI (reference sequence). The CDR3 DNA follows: TGTGCCAGCAGCCCCGGGTGGGGGGAGAACACCGGGGAGCTGTTTTTT. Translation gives CASSPGWGENTGELFF.

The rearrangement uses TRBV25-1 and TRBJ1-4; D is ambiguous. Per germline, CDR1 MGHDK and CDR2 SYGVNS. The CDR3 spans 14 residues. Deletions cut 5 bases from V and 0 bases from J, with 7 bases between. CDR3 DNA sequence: TGTGCCAGCAGTTCCGGGTCAACTAATGAAAAACTGTTTTTT. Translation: CASSSGSTNEKLFF.

The CDR3 region has the DNA TGTGCCGGTAGGACAGCAAGCAGGGGCGATACGCAGTATTTT. It translates to CAGRTASRGDTQYF. The rearrangement links TRBV6-1 to TRBJ2-3; TRBD1 might be the D (6 bases). Germline CDR1 MNHNS, CDR2 SASEGT. This CDR3 is built from 14 residues. V lost 11 bases, J lost 6 bases, and 21 bases lay in between.

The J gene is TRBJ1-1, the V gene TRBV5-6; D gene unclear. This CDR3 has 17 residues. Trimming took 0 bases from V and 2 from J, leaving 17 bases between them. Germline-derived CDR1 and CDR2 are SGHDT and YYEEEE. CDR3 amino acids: CASSLGALAGDNTEAFF. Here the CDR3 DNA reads TGTGCCAGCAGCTTGGGAGCCCTGGCCGGGGATAACACTGAAGCTTTCTTT.

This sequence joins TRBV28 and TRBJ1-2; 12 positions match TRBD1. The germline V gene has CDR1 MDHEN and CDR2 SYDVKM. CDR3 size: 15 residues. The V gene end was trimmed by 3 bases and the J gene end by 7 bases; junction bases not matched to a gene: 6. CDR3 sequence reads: CASSFGDRGRSGYTF. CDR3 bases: TGTGCCAGCAGTTTCGGGGACAGGGGGCGTAGTGGCTACACCTTC.

The CDR3, as DNA: TGTGCCAGCAGCTTAGGCCAGGAAGCTAACTATGGCTACACCTTC. It is translated as CASSLGQEANYGYTF. V usage is TRBV7-9 and J usage is TRBJ1-2; no reliable D call. Germline CDR1 is SEHNR and CDR2 is FQNEAQ (reference sequence). The CDR3 loop spans 15 amino acids. V lost 1 base and J lost 0, with 9 bases in between.

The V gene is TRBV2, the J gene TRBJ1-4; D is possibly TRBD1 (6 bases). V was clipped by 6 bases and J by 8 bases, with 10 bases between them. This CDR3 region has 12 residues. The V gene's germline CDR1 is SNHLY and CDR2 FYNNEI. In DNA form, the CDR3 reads TGTGCCAGCAGACAGGGCCTCGAAAAACTGTTTTTT. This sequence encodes CASRQGLEKLFF.

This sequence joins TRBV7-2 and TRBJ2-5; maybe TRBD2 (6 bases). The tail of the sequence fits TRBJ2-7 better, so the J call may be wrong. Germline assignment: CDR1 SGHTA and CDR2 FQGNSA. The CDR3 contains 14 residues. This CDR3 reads CASTKPGGSYEQYF. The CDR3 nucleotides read TGTGCCAGCACCAAACCCGGGGGATCCTACGAGCAGTACTTC.

This chain's CDR3 is CASSLEGGQYF. The DNA of the CDR3 is TGCGCCAGCAGCTTGGAAGGGGGTCAGTACTTC. The chain joins TRBV5-1 to TRBJ2-5, with D possibly TRBD1 on 6 matching bases. CDR1 and CDR2 from the germline V gene are SGHRS and YFSETQ. There are 11 residues in the CDR3. Trimming removed 0 bases at V and 11 bases at J, with 8 bases between.

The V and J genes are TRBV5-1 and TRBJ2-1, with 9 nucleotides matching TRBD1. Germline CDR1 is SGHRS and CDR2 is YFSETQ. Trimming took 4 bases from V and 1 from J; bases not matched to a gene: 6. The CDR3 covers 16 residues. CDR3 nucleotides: TGCGCCAGCAGCCCGGGGACAGGGAAATCCTACAATGAGCAGTTCTTC. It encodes CASSPGTGKSYNEQFF.

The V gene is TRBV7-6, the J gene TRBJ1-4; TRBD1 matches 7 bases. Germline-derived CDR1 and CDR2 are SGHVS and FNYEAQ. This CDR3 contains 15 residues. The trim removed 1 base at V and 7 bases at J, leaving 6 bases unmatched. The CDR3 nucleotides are TGTGCCAGCAGCTTAGGGACAGGCTTGAGTGAAAAACTGTTTTTT. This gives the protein CASSLGTGLSEKLFF.

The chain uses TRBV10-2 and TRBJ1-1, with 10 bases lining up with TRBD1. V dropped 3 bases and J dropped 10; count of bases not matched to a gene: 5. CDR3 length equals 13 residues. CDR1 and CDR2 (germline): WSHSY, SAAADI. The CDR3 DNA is TGCGCCAGCAGTGAAGGGACAGGGGAAGGAGCTTTCTTT. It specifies CASSEGTGEGAFF.

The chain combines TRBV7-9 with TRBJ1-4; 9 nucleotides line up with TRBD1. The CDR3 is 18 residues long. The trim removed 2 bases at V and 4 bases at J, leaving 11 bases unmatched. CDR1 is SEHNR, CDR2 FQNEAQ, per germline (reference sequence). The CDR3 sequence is CASSLSGGQGYSNEKLFF. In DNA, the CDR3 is TGTGCCAGCAGCTTAAGTGGGGGACAGGGTTACAGTAATGAAAAACTGTTTTTT.

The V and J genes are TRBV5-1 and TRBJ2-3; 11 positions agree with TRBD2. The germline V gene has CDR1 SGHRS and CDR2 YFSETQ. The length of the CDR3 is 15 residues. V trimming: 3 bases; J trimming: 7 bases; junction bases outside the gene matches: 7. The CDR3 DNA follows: TGCGCCAGCAGCTATATAGCGGGGGGGCCCAATACGCAGTATTTT. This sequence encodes CASSYIAGGPNTQYF.

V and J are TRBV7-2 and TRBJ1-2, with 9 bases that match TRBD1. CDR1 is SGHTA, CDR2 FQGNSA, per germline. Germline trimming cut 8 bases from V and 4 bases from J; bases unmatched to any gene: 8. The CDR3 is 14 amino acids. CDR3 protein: CASGWTGAIYGYTF. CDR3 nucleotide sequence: TGTGCCAGCGGTTGGACAGGGGCTATCTATGGCTACACCTTC.

In nucleotides, the CDR3 is TGTGCCAGCAGCTCCCCGGGACAGGGGGCCAAGCAGCCCCAGCATTTT. It translates to CASSSPGQGAKQPQHF. The V and J genes are TRBV28 and TRBJ1-5; 12 bases align to TRBD1. With 6 bases clipped from V and 7 bases from J, the junction kept 10 bases outside the gene matches. Germline V lookup: CDR1 MDHEN, CDR2 SYDVKM. This CDR3 contains 16 residues.

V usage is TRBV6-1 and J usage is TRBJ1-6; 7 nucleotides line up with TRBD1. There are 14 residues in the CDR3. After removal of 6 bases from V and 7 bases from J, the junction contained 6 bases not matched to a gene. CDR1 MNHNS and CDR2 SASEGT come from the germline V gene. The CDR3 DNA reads TGTGCCAGCAGGTTCGACAGGGTGAATTCACCCCTCCACTTT. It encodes CASRFDRVNSPLHF.

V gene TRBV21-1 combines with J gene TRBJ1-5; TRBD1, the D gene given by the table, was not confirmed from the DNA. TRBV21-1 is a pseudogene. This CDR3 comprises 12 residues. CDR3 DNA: TGTGCCAGCAGGGGGGCCCTTCAGCCCCAGCATTTT. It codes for CASRGALQPQHF.

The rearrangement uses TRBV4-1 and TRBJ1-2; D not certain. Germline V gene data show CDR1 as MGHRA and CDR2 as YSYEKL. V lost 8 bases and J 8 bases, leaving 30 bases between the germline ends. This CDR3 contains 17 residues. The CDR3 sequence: CASGRRRSVESKGGYTF. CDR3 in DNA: TGCGCCAGCGGCCGCAGGAGGAGCGTCGAGAGTAAAGGCGGCTACACCTTC.

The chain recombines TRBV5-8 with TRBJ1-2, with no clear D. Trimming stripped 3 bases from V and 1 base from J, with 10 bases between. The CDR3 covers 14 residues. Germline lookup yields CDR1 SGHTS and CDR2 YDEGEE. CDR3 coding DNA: TGTGCCAGCAGCTCGTCTGGGCTTAACTATGGCTACACCTTC. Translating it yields CASSSSGLNYGYTF.